The TCR beta chain under discussion was sequenced for a study of cytomegalovirus exposure and HLA in healthy donors. Regarding the study as a whole: An analysis that was carried out later associated 15,000 to 20,000 TCR beta sequences with HLA alleles at 0.05 false discovery rate.

Germline V gene sequence: CDR1 SNHLY, CDR2 FYNNEI. Trimming cost V 4 bases and J 7 bases, with 20 bases left between them. The length of the CDR3 is 16 residues. About this clone itself: As yet, its antigen is unknown.

A multiplex PCR was run with 60 Vbeta primers and 13 Jbeta primers. The table came from immunoSEQ multiplex PCR; TCRdb's copy has only in-frame clones and leaves some out. The repertoire table contains around 100,000 clones. There were likely unrecorded immune exposures, though donors were nominally healthy when sampled. This chain uses TRBV2 with TRBJ2-1; TRBD2 might be the D (6 bases). The sequenced sample consisted of PBMCs. The sequence derives from a man in his forties in good health and CMV-seronegative. CDR3 loop: CASSGTGTLGVNEQFF. The CDR3 DNA is TGTGCCAGCAGTGGTACCGGGACTCTGGGGGTAAATGAGCAGTTCTTC.